These 28 T cell receptor beta chains came from one sample sequenced in a study of T cell responses to AZD1222 COVID-19 vaccine. The table came from immunoSEQ multiplex PCR; TCRdb's copy has only in-frame clones and leaves some out. The sample lists 150,000 to 180,000 clones, roughly nine tenths occurring once. The material was peripheral blood, obtained on day 0 of AZD1222 vaccination. The source is an adult in good health.

This clone was recorded once. This chain connects TRBV2 to TRBJ1-2, with unresolved D. From germline, CDR1 is SNHLY and CDR2 FYNNEI. The CDR3 spans 12 residues. The germline V and J ends were trimmed by 7 bases and 7 bases, with 13 bases remaining between them. The DNA for the CDR3 is TGTGCCAGCAAATTCAGCGGCGGTGGCTACACCTTC. This encodes CASKFSGGGYTF.

About this clone itself: The sample holds other DNA sequences that translate to the same CDR3. The chain recombines TRBV3-1 (or the pseudogene TRBV3-2) with TRBJ2-3; D unresolved. V dropped 3 bases and J dropped 6 bases, with 7 bases sitting between them. Germline V gene data show CDR1 as LGHDT and CDR2 as YNNKEL (reference sequence). The CDR3 runs 12 residues. The CDR3 nucleotides read TGTGCCAGCAGCCAGGTGGAGGATACGCAGTATTTT. This translates into CASSQVEDTQYF.

The V call is TRBV7-3, the J call TRBJ1-6; D may be TRBD1 (5 bases). There are 14 residues in the CDR3. Germline CDR1 and CDR2: SGHTA and FQGTGA. The V gene lost 5 bases and the J gene lost 9 bases, with 14 bases spanning the gap. For the CDR3, the DNA is TGTGCCAGCAGCGAGGGACCGACCTCTTCACCCCTCCACTTT. The encoded protein is CASSEGPTSSPLHF.

In this sample, this clone turned up a few times. The CDR3 DNA reads as TGTGCCAGCAGCAGACTAGCGGGAGGTGAAGATACGCAGTATTTT. It is translated as CASSRLAGGEDTQYF. The chain combines TRBV7-3 with TRBJ2-3; the match to TRBD2 covers 13 bases. Unmatched junction bases numbered 4, after V lost 5 bases and J lost 5 bases. Germline-derived CDR1 and CDR2 are SGHTA and FQGTGA. The CDR3 spans 15 residues.

The chain couples TRBV19 to TRBJ1-5, with 8 bases matching TRBD1. This CDR3 region has 14 residues. The J segment lost 8 bases and the V segment lost 7 bases, leaving 10 bases of the junction unmatched. Germline V CDR1 and CDR2: LNHDA, SQIVND (reference sequence). The CDR3 DNA is TGTGCCAGTAACCCGGGACAGGCCCTGGAGCCCCAGCATTTT. Protein sequence: CASNPGQALEPQHF.

J is TRBJ1-2 and V is TRBV3-1 (or the pseudogene TRBV3-2); D gene uncertain. The germline V gene has CDR1 LGHDT and CDR2 YNNKEL (reference sequence). The V and J ends lost 4 bases and 8 bases respectively, with 11 bases between them. There are 12 residues in the CDR3. The CDR3 DNA sequence: TGTGCCAGCAGCCCACTAGGGATGGGCTACACCTTC. Translated: CASSPLGMGYTF.

The J gene is TRBJ1-6, the V gene TRBV15, with D unclear. The CDR3 runs 13 residues. Trimming stripped 3 bases from V and 8 bases from J, with 8 bases between. CDR1 and CDR2 from the germline V gene are LNHNV and YYDKDF (reference sequence). CDR3 in amino acids: CATSRGTYSPLHF. In nucleotides, the CDR3 is TGTGCCACCAGCAGGGGAACGTATTCACCCCTCCACTTT. The full variable domain, with the rest looked up from reference TRBV15 and TRBJ1-6, is DAMVIQNPRYQVTQFGKPVTLSCSQTLNHNVMYWYQQKSSQAPKLLFHYYDKDFNNEADTPDNFQSRRPNTSFCFLDIRSPGLGDTAMYLCATSRGTYSPLHFGNGTRLTVT.

The chain carries TRBV10-3 and TRBJ1-6; D possibly corresponds to TRBD1 (5 bases). The length of the CDR3 is 14 residues. Germline loops: CDR1 ENHRY, CDR2 SYGVKD. Trimming took off 2 bases at V and 5 bases at J, with 7 bases between the two ends. In DNA form, the CDR3 reads TGTGCCATCAGTGAGGACAGCAATAATTCACCCCTCCACTTT. Translating it yields CAISEDSNNSPLHF.

The J gene is TRBJ1-1, the V gene TRBV28; TRBD1 might be the D (5 bases). The CDR3 length is 14 residues. Germline V gene data show CDR1 as MDHEN and CDR2 as SYDVKM. Trimming removed 2 bases at V and 1 base at J, with 8 bases between. CDR3 nucleotide sequence: TGTGCCAGCAGTTTAGTCCAGGGGAACACTGAAGCTTTCTTT. This encodes CASSLVQGNTEAFF.

V gene TRBV19 combines with J gene TRBJ1-1; TRBD1 matches 7 bases. The V gene end was trimmed by 6 bases and the J gene end by 4 bases; junction bases not matched to a gene: 11. The germline V gene has CDR1 LNHDA and CDR2 SQIVND (reference sequence). The CDR3 is 15 amino acids. The DNA of the CDR3 is TGTGCCAGTAGGGTAGATCGTAACAGGGGCACTGAAGCTTTCTTT. This sequence encodes CASRVDRNRGTEAFF.

The chain has TRBV30 and TRBJ2-1; D not resolved. Germline assignment: CDR1 GTSNPN and CDR2 SVGIG (reference sequence). There are 13 residues in the CDR3. Trimming left V 5 bases short and J 2 bases short, with 10 bases between. The CDR3 region has the DNA TGTGCCTGGTCAGCCGAGACCTACAATGAGCAGTTCTTC. Translating gives CAWSAETYNEQFF.

Turning to this clone: The junction shows a germline mismatch at one end, possibly a read error. V is TRBV30 and J is TRBJ1-2; possible D gene TRBD1, 5 bases. Germline loops: CDR1 GTSNPN, CDR2 SVGIG (reference sequence). The CDR3 consists of 15 residues. This CDR3 is CAWSVGVGENYGYTF. The CDR3 DNA reads as TGTGCCTGGAGTGTAGGGGTAGGGGAGAACTATGGTTACACCTTC.

This chain joins TRBV18 and TRBJ1-2, with D unresolved. CDR1 and CDR2 (germline): KGHSH, LQKENI. The V end was cut by 2 bases, the J end by 1 base, with 8 bases between. The CDR3 is 14 amino acids. CDR3 nucleotides: TGTGCCAGCTCACCATTTACAGATAACTATGGCTACACCTTC. This encodes CASSPFTDNYGYTF. The whole variable domain, filled in from reference TRBV18 and TRBJ1-2, reads NAGVMQNPRHLVRRRGQEARLRCSPMKGHSHVYWYRQLPEEGLKFMVYLQKENIIDESGMPKERFSAEFPKEGPSILRIQQVVRGDSAAYFCASSPFTDNYGYTFGSGTRLTVV.

The CDR3 loop is CASRLDRAPYEQYF. CDR3 in DNA: TGTGCCAGCCGGTTAGACAGGGCACCCTACGAGCAGTACTTC. This chain links TRBV6-6 with TRBJ2-7; 7 bases are a match to TRBD1. CDR3 size: 14 residues. Losses at the gene ends were 8 bases for V and 2 bases for J; bases not matched to a gene: 9. Germline CDR1 MNHNY, CDR2 SVGAGI (reference sequence).

The CDR3 reads CASGWAGVEAFF. CDR3 DNA: TGTGCTAGTGGTTGGGCCGGGGTTGAAGCTTTCTTT. V and J are TRBV12-5 and TRBJ1-1, with D unresolved. V lost 4 bases and J lost 7, with 10 bases in between. Per the germline V gene, CDR1 is LGHNT and CDR2 is FRNRAP. CDR3 length: 12 amino acids.

This clone was observed once. The chain couples TRBV28 to TRBJ1-2; 9 bases line up with TRBD1. The CDR3 runs to 13 residues. V was pared by 6 bases and J by 5 bases, with 4 bases of the junction left unmatched. Germline V gives CDR1 MDHEN, CDR2 SYDVKM. The CDR3 DNA reads TGTGCCAGCAGCACAGGGGGCGCTTATGGCTACACCTTC. Amino acids: CASSTGGAYGYTF.

This clone was counted a few times. This sequence joins TRBV7-9 and TRBJ2-1; 8 bases line up with TRBD2. V gave up 3 bases and J gave up 4 bases; unmatched junction bases: 14. The CDR3 contains 18 residues. The germline V gene has CDR1 SEHNR and CDR2 FQNEAQ (reference sequence). This CDR3 is CASSFPSRARGGYNEQFF. The CDR3 nucleotides read TGTGCCAGCAGCTTTCCCTCCCGGGCCCGCGGGGGGTACAATGAGCAGTTCTTC. Filled out from reference TRBV7-9 and TRBJ2-1, the complete variable domain reads DTGVSQNPRHKITKRGQNVTFRCDPISEHNRLYWYRQTLGQGPEFLTYFQNEAQLEKSRLLSDRFSAERPKGSFSTLEIQRTEQGDSAMYLCASSFPSRARGGYNEQFFGPGTRLTVL.

This chain links TRBV18 with TRBJ1-5; D is perhaps TRBD1 (5 bases). CDR1 KGHSH and CDR2 LQKENI come from the germline V gene. V lost 4 bases and J 3 bases, leaving 13 bases between the germline ends. The CDR3 length is 15 residues. CDR3 sequence (DNA): TGTGCCAGCTCACGATCCGGACAACTCAATCAGCCCCAGCATTTT. This translates into CASSRSGQLNQPQHF.

This chain joins TRBV7-2 and TRBJ2-3, with 10 positions matching TRBD1. CDR3 length: 17 amino acids. The V segment lost 3 bases and the J segment 6 bases; nucleotides outside the gene matches: 12. In germline, CDR1 is SGHTA, CDR2 FQGNSA. This CDR3 reads CASSLARQGARSDTQYF. The CDR3 nucleotides read TGTGCCAGCAGCTTGGCCCGACAGGGGGCGCGTTCTGATACGCAGTATTTT.

This chain links TRBV4-1 with TRBJ1-4; D is undetermined. The V and J ends lost 0 bases and 8 bases respectively, with 10 bases between them. The CDR3 spans 14 residues. Germline values: CDR1 MGHRA, CDR2 YSYEKL. The CDR3 DNA reads TGCGCCAGCAGCCAAGATATCACCCGGGAAAAACTGTTTTTT. It encodes CASSQDITREKLFF.

This chain uses TRBV5-6 with TRBJ2-3; no firm D call. The CDR3 loop spans 18 amino acids. Trimming stripped 4 bases from V and 0 bases from J, with 21 bases between. Germline V gene lookup returns CDR1 SGHDT and CDR2 YYEEEE. For the CDR3, the DNA is TGTGCCAGCAGCGCTGGTCCCACGGTTATTTCTAGCACAGATACGCAGTATTTT. It yields the protein CASSAGPTVISSTDTQYF. Full variable domain (rest looked up from reference TRBV5-6 and TRBJ2-3): DAGVTQSPTHLIKTRGQQVTLRCSPKSGHDTVSWYQQALGQGPQFIFQYYEEEERQRGNFPDRFSGHQFPNYSSELNVNALLLGDSALYLCASSAGPTVISSTDTQYFGPGTRLTVL.

This chain uses TRBV29-1 with TRBJ1-3; D not certain. Germline CDR1 reads SQVTM; CDR2 reads ANQGSEA. The CDR3 is made up of 14 amino acids. V was shortened by 2 bases and J by 0 bases, with 8 bases between the two germline ends. DNA for the CDR3: TGCAGCGTTGAATTCGGGTTCTCTGGAAACACCATATATTTT. Its translation: CSVEFGFSGNTIYF.

This clone appeared a single time. This chain uses TRBV4-1 with TRBJ2-5, with 12 bases matching TRBD2. The CDR3 totals 17 residues. CDR1 MGHRA and CDR2 YSYEKL come from the germline V gene. Trimming at V came to 0 bases and at J to 5 bases, leaving 7 bases not matched to a gene. In nucleotides, the CDR3 is TGCGCCAGCAGCCAAGATCCTAGCGGGGGGGAACAGGAGACCCAGTACTTC. Translated, it gives CASSQDPSGGEQETQYF.

This chain connects TRBV5-1 to TRBJ2-1; 11 positions match TRBD2. This CDR3 contains 13 residues. The ends lost 7 bases at V and 5 bases at J; junction bases unmatched: 2. Looked up from germline, CDR1 is SGHRS and CDR2 is YFSETQ. DNA of the CDR3: TGCGCCAGCGGGACTAGCGGAAACAATGAGCAGTTCTTC. It codes for CASGTSGNNEQFF.

The rearrangement joins TRBV5-5 to TRBJ1-5; 7 positions match TRBD1. J was trimmed by 3 bases and V by 4 bases; bases with no gene match: 7. The CDR3 is 15 amino acids. CDR1 and CDR2 (germline): SGHKS, YYEKEE (reference sequence). The CDR3 protein is CASSLPGTDNQPQHF. CDR3 nucleotide sequence: TGTGCCAGCAGCCTGCCCGGGACAGACAATCAGCCCCAGCATTTT.

This rearrangement joins TRBV6-5 to TRBJ2-1; D is perhaps TRBD1 (6 bases). V lost 11 bases and J lost 0, with 14 bases in between. CDR3 length: 14 amino acids. The germline V gene encodes CDR1 MNHEY and CDR2 SVGAGI. CDR3 sequence reads: CASRQVGSYNEQFF. The CDR3 DNA reads TGTGCCTCACGACAGGTTGGCTCCTACAATGAGCAGTTCTTC.

The rearrangement joins TRBV12-3 or TRBV12-4 to TRBJ2-1, with a tentative D call TRBD1 (5 bases). The CDR3 has 12 residues. Trimming cost V 8 bases and J 7 bases, with 12 bases left between them. The CDR3 loop reads CASGARVNEQFF. CDR3 nucleotides: TGTGCCAGCGGGGCCAGGGTTAATGAGCAGTTCTTC.

The chain carries TRBV7-9 and TRBJ1-1; no firm D call. The CDR3 covers 14 residues. V was clipped by 4 bases and J by 6 bases, with 15 bases between them. Germline values: CDR1 SEHNR, CDR2 FQNEAQ (reference sequence). The CDR3 loop reads CASSSRERSAEAFF. CDR3 bases: TGTGCCAGCAGCTCAAGAGAACGATCTGCTGAAGCTTTCTTT.